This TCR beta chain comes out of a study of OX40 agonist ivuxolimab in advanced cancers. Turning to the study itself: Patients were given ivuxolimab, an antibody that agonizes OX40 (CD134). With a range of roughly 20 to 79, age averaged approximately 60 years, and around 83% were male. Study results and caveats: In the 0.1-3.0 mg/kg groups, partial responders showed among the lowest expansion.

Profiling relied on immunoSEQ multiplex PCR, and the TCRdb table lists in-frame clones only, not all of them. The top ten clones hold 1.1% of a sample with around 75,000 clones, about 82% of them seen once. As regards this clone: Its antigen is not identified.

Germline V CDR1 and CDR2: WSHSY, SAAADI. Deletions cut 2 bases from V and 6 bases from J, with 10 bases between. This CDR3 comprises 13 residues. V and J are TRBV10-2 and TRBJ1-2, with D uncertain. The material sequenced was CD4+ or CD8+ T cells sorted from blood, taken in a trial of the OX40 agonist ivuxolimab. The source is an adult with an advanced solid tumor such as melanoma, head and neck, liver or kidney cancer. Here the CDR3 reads CASSEVPGDGYTF. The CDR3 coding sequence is TGCGCCAGCAGTGAGGTGCCAGGTGATGGCTACACCTTC.